This TCR beta chain is drawn from a study of CD4 and CD8 cells across lung adenocarcinoma regions. TCRdb redid the calling of the PCR reads with MiXCR, one entry per CDR3 protein. Of about 5,200 distinct CDR3 sequences in the sample, about 50% were seen once. This clonotype was detected only a few times. Localized lung adenocarcinoma, a non-small cell lung cancer, affected the donors. The sample comprised CD4+ T cells from the margin of a lung tumor. The receptor was isolated from a male donor with lung adenocarcinoma. The CD4 and CD8 labels of this study may be unreliable.

The CDR3 region has the DNA TGTGCCAGCAAGCGGCAGGGGGGCGACTATGGCTACACCTTC. It specifies CASKRQGGDYGYTF. The rearrangement joins TRBV6-4 to TRBJ1-2; TRBD1 matches at 7 bases. CDR1 and CDR2 (germline): MRHNA, SNTAGT. The ends lost 7 bases at V and 3 bases at J; junction bases unmatched: 8. This CDR3 is built from 14 residues.